This TCR beta chain was captured in a study of T cell responses to AZD1222 COVID-19 vaccine. Germline trimming cut 3 bases from V and 4 bases from J; bases unmatched to any gene: 7. The length of the CDR3 is 17 residues. Germline V gene data show CDR1 as SGHNT and CDR2 as YENEEA. TCRdb keeps only in-frame clones here, not all; method: immunoSEQ multiplex PCR. This sample has approximately 180,000 clones, with 80% to 90% found just once. The chain has TRBV11-3 and TRBJ2-5, with 14 bases matching TRBD2. The TCR sequence derives from an adult who received the MenACWY meningococcal vaccine as a control. Sequenced material: peripheral blood, taken 28 days after the second dose of the MenACWY control vaccine. The CDR3 region has the DNA TGTGCCAGCAGCTTGGGACTAGCGGGAGCAGGCGGAGAGACCCAGTACTTC. Translating it yields CASSLGLAGAGGETQYF.